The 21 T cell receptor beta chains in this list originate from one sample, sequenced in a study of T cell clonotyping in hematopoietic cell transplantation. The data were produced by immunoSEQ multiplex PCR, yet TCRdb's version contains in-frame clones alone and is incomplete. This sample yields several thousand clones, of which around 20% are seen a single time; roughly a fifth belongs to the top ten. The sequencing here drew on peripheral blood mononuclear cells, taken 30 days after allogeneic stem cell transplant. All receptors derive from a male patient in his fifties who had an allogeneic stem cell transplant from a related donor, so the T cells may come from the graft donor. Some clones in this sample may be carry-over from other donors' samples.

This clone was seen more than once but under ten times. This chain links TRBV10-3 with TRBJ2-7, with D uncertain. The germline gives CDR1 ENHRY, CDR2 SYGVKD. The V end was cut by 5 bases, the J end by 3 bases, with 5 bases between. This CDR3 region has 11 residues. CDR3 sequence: CAISSDYEQYF. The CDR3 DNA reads TGTGCCATCAGTTCGGACTACGAGCAGTACTTC.

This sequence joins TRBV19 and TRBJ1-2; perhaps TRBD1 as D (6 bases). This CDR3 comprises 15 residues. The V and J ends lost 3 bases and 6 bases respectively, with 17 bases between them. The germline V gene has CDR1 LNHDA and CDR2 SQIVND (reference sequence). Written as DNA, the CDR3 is TGTGCCAGTAGTATCCGGACAGCGACGGGTCATGGCTACACCTTC. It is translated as CASSIRTATGHGYTF. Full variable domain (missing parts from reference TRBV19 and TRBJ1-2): DGGITQSPKYLFRKEGQNVTLSCEQNLNHDAMYWYRQDPGQGLRLIYYSQIVNDFQKGDIAEGYSVSREKKESFPLTVTSAQKNPTAFYLCASSIRTATGHGYTFGSGTRLTVV.

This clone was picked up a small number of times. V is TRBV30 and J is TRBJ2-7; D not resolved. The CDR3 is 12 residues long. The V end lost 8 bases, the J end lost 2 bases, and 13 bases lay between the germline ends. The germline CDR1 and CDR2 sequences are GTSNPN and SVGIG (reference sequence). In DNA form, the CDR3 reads TGTGCCGGCGTCGTGCCCCCCTACGAGCAGTACTTC. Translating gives CAGVVPPYEQYF.

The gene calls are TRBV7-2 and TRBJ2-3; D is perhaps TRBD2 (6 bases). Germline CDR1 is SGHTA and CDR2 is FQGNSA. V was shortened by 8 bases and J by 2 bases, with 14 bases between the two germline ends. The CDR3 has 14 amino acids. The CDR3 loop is CASGRDASTDTQYF. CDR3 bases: TGTGCCAGCGGGCGGGACGCCTCCACAGATACGCAGTATTTT.

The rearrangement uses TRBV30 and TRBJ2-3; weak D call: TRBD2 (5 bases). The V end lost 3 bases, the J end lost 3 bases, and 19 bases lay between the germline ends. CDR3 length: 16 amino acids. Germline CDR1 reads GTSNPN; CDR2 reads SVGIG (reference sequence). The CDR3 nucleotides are TGTGCCTGGAGCGATAAACGGGGAATTGCGACAGATACGCAGTATTTT. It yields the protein CAWSDKRGIATDTQYF.

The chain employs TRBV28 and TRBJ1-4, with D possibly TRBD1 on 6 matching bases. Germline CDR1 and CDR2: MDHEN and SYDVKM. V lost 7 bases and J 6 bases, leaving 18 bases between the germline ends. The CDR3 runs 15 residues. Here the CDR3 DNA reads TGTGCCAGCACCCCGACTCGGGGGCTCGATGAAAAACTGTTTTTT. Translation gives CASTPTRGLDEKLFF.

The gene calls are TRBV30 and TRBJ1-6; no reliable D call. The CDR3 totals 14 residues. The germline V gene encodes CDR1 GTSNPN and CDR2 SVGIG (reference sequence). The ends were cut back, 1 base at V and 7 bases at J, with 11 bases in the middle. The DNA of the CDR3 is TGTGCCTGGAGTGGGGCCGTTTTAAATTCACCCCTCCACTTT. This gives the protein CAWSGAVLNSPLHF.

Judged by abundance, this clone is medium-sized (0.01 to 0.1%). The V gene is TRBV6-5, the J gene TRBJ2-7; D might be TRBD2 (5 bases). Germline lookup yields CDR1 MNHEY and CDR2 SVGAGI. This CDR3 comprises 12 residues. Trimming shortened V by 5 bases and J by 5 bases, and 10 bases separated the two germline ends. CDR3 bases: TGTGCCAGCAGTACGGGGTTCAACGAGCAGTACTTC. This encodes CASSTGFNEQYF.

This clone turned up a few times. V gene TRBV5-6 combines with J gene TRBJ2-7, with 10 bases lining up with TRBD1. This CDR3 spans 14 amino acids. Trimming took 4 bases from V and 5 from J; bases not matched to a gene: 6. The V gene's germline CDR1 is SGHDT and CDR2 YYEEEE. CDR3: CASSKGQGFHEQYF. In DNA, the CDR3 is TGTGCCAGCAGCAAGGGACAGGGGTTTCACGAGCAGTACTTC.

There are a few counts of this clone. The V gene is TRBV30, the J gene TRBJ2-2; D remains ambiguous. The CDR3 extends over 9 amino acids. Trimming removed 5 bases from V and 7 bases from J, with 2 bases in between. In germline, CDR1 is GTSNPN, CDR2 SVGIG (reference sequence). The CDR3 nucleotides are TGTGCCTGGTTCGGGGAGCTGTTTTTT. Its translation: CAWFGELFF.

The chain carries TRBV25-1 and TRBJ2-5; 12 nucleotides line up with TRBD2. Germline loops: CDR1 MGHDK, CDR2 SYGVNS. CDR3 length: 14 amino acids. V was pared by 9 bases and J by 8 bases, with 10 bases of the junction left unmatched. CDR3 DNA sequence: TGTGCCAGTAGCCTAGCGGGGGGGGACGGAACCCAGTACTTC. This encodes CASSLAGGDGTQYF.

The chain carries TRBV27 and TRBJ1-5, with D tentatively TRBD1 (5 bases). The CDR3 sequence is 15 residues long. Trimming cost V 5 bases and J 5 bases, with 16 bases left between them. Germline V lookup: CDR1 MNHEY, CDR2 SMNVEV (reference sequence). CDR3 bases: TGTGCCAGCAGTCTTAGGGCAGGGCATCATCAGCCCCAGCATTTT. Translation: CASSLRAGHHQPQHF.

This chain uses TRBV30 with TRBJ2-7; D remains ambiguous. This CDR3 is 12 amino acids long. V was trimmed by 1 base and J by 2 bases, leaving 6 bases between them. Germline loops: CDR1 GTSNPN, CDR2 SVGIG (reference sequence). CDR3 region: CAWSAYTYEQYF. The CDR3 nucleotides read TGTGCCTGGAGTGCCTATACCTACGAGCAGTACTTC.

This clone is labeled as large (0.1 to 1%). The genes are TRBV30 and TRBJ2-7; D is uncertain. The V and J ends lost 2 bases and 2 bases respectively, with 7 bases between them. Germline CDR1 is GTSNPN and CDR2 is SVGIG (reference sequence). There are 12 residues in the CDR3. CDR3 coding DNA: TGTGCCTGGAGTAGGTCGCCCTACGAGCAGTACTTC. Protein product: CAWSRSPYEQYF.

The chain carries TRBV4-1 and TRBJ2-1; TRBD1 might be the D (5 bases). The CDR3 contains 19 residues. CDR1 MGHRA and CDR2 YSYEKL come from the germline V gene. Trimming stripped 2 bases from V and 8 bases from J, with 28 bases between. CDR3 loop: CASSQSIVRMRALGDEQFF. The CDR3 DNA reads TGCGCCAGCAGCCAAAGTATAGTCAGGATGAGAGCCTTAGGGGATGAGCAGTTCTTC.

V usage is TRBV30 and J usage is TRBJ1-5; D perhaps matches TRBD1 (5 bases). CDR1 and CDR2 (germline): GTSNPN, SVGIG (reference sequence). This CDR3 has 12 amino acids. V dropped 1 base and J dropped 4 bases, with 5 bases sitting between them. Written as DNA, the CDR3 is TGTGCCTGGAGTGCAGGGAATCAGCCCCAGCATTTT. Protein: CAWSAGNQPQHF.

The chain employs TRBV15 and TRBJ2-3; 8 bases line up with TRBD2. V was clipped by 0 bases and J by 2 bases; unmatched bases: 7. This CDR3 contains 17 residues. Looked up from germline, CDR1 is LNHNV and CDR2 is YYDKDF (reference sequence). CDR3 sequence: CATSRELLAGNTDTQYF. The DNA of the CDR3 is TGTGCCACCAGCAGAGAACTCCTAGCGGGTAACACAGATACGCAGTATTTT.

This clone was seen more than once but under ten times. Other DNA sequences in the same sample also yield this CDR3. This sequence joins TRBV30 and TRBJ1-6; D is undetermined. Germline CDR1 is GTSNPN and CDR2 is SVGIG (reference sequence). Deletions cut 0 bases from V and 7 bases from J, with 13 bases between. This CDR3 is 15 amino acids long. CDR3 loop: CAWSVEAPGNSPLHF. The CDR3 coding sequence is TGTGCCTGGAGTGTGGAGGCTCCGGGAAATTCACCCCTCCACTTT.

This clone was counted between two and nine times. The CDR3 bases are TGTGCCTGGAGTATGGGACAGGGGCAGTACTTC. This gives the protein CAWSMGQGQYF. The chain has TRBV30 and TRBJ2-7, with 9 bases aligning to TRBD1. The CDR3 consists of 11 residues. The trim removed 2 bases at V and 9 bases at J, leaving 2 bases unmatched. CDR1 is GTSNPN, CDR2 SVGIG, per germline (reference sequence). Together with reference TRBV30 and TRBJ2-7, the CDR3 gives the full variable domain: SQTIHQWPATLVQPVGSPLSLECTVEGTSNPNLYWYRQAAGRGLQLLFYSVGIGQISSEVPQNLSASRPQDRQFILSSKKLLLSDSGFYLCAWSMGQGQYFGPGTRLTVT.

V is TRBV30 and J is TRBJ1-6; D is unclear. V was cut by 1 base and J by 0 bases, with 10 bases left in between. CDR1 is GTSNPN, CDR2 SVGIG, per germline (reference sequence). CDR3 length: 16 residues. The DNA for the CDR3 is TGTGCCTGGAGTGACCCGCTAAGCTCCTATAATTCACCCCTCCACTTT. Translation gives CAWSDPLSSYNSPLHF.

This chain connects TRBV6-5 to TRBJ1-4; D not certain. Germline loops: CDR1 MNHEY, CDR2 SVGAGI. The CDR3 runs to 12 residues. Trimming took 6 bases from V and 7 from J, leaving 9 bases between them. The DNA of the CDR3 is TGTGCCAGCAGCGAAAAAAGTGAAAAACTGTTTTTT. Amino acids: CASSEKSEKLFF.